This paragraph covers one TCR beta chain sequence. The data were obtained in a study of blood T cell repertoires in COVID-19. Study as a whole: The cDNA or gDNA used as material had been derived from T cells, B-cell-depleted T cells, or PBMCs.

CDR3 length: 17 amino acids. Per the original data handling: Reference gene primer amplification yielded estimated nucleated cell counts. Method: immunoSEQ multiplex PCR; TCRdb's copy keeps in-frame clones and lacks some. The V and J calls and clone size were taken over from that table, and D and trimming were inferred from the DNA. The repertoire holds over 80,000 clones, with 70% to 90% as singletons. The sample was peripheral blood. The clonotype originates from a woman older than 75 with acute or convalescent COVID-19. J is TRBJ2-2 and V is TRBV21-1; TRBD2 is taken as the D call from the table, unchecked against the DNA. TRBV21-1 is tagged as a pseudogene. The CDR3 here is CASSKALAGGPNGELFF. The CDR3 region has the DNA TGTGCCAGCAGCAAAGCGCTGGCGGGAGGGCCCAACGGGGAGCTGTTTTTT.